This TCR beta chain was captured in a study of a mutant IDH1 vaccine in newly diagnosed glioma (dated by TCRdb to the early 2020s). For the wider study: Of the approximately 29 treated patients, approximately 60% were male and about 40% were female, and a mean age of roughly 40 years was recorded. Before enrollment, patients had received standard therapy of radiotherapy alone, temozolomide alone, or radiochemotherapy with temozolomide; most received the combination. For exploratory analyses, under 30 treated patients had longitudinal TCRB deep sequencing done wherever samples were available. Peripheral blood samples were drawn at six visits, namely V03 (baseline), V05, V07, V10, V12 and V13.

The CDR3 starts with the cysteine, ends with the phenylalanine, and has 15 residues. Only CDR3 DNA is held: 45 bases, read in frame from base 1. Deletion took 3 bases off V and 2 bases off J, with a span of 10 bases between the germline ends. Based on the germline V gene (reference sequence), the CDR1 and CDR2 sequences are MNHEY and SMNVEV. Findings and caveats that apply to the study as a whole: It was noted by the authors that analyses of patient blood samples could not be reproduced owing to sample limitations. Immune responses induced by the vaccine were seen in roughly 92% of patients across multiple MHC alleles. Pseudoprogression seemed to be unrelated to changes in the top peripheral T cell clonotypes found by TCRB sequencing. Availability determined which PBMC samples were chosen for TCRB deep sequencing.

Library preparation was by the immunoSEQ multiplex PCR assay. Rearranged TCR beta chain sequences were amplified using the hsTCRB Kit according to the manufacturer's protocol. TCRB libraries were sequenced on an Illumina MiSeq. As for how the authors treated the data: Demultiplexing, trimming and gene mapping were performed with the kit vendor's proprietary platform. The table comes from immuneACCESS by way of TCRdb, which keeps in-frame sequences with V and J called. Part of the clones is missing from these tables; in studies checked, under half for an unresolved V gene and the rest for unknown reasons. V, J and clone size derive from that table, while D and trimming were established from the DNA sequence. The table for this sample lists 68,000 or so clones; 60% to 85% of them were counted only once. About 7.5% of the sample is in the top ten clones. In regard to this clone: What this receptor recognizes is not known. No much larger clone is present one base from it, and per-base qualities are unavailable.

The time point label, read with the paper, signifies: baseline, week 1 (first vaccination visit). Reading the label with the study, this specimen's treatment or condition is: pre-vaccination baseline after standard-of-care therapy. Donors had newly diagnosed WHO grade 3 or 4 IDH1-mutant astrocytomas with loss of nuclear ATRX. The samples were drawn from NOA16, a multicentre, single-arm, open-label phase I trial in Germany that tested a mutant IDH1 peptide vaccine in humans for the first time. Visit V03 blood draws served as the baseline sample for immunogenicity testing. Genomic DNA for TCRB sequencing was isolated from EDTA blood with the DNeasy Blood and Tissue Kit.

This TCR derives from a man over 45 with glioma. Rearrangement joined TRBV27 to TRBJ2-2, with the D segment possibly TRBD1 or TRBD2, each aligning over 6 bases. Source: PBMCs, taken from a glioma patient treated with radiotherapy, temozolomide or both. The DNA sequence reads TGTGCCAGCAGTTTCCTCGGGGGCAACACCGGGGAGCTGTTTTTT. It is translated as CASSFLGGNTGELFF.